Each of the 31 T cell receptor beta chains below was sequenced from the same sample in a study of blood T cells in healthy people across ages. Primed by a sample-barcoded 5' primer and a J-beta primer mix, a second PCR proceeded for about 7 to 11 cycles. MiXCR, applied by TCRdb to the 5' RACE reads, yields one record per CDR3 protein. The top ten clones hold over 5.5% of a sample with around 1.5 million distinct CDR3 sequences, roughly 64% of them seen once. The sequenced sample consisted of blood. The receptors originated from a young man in good health.

The chain has TRBV16 and TRBJ2-7; tentative D call: TRBD1 (6 bases). In germline, CDR1 is KGHSY, CDR2 FQNENV. The CDR3 runs to 15 residues. V gave up 4 bases and J gave up 3 bases, with 16 bases separating them. The CDR3 is CASSPVDSFFYEQYF. Written as DNA, the CDR3 is TGTGCCAGCAGCCCCGTGGACAGCTTTTTCTACGAGCAGTACTTC. Full variable domain (remainder filled in from reference TRBV16 and TRBJ2-7): GEEVAQTPKHLVRGEGQKAKLYCAPIKGHSYVFWYQQVLKNEFKFLISFQNENVFDETGMPKERFSAKCLPNSPCSLEIQATKLEDSAVYFCASSPVDSFFYEQYFGPGTRLTVT.

V and J are TRBV5-5 and TRBJ1-1; possibly TRBD1 for D (6 bases). The germline CDR1 and CDR2 sequences are SGHKS and YYEKEE (reference sequence). The CDR3 runs 14 residues. Trimming took off 1 base at V and 5 bases at J, with 12 bases between the two ends. The CDR3 is CASSLSFQGTEAFF. The DNA for the CDR3 is TGTGCCAGCAGCTTGAGTTTTCAGGGGACTGAAGCTTTCTTT.

This CDR3 is CSADLNYEQYF. CDR3 bases: TGCAGTGCTGACCTAAACTACGAGCAGTACTTC. J is TRBJ2-1 and V is TRBV20-1, with unresolved D. TRBJ2-7 matches the DNA end more closely, so the J call is doubtful. Germline V gene data show CDR1 as DFQATT and CDR2 as SNEGSKA (reference sequence). The CDR3 is 11 amino acids.

This clonotype appeared a few times. Written as DNA, the CDR3 is TGTGCCAGTCAGGCCCGACGCCACCCCTACGAGCAGTACTTC. It specifies CASQARRHPYEQYF. The rearrangement links TRBV12-3 or TRBV12-4 to TRBJ2-4; D not certain. With the DNA end fitting TRBJ2-7 better, the J assignment may be wrong. The CDR3 covers 14 residues.

The V gene is TRBV5-4, the J gene TRBJ2-4, with D uncertain. The J call is uncertain, as TRBJ2-7 better fits the DNA end. The CDR3 is made up of 11 amino acids. Germline assignment: CDR1 SGHNT and CDR2 YYREEE (reference sequence). CDR3 bases: TGTGCCAGCAATGGGGAATACGAGCAGTACTTC. The encoded protein is CASNGEYEQYF.

Only a few counts were recorded for this clonotype. The CDR3 reads CSASLINSYEQYF. The CDR3 DNA sequence: TGCAGTGCTAGCCTTATAAACTCCTACGAGCAGTACTTC. This chain connects TRBV20-1 to TRBJ2-7, with D hard to call. Per germline, CDR1 DFQATT and CDR2 SNEGSKA (reference sequence). CDR3 length: 13 amino acids. The V and J ends lost 3 bases and 0 bases respectively, with 9 bases between them.

The V gene is TRBV7-9, the J gene TRBJ2-1; D uncertain. Trimming removed 5 bases at V and 4 bases at J, with 6 bases between. Germline CDR1 reads SEHNR; CDR2 reads FQNEAQ (reference sequence). This CDR3 spans 12 amino acids. The CDR3 sequence: CASSIYYNEQFF. The CDR3 region has the DNA TGTGCCAGCAGCATATATTACAATGAGCAGTTCTTC.

This clonotype occurred a few times. The chain joins TRBV5-1 to TRBJ2-5; D is uncertain. Germline values: CDR1 SGHRS, CDR2 YFSETQ. V was trimmed by 3 bases and J by 0 bases, leaving 9 bases between them. CDR3 size: 14 residues. CDR3 loop: CASSWQSYQETQYF. For the CDR3, the DNA is TGCGCCAGCAGCTGGCAGAGCTACCAAGAGACCCAGTACTTC.

This chain connects TRBV5-1 to TRBJ1-2, with D possibly matching TRBD1 (5 bases). The germline CDR1 and CDR2 sequences are SGHRS and YFSETQ. Trimming removed 3 bases at V and 4 bases at J, with 13 bases between. The CDR3 has 14 amino acids. In DNA, the CDR3 is TGCGCCAGCAGCTCGAACCTCGGGGCCTATGGCTACACCTTC. Translation: CASSSNLGAYGYTF. The whole variable domain, filled in from reference TRBV5-1 and TRBJ1-2, reads KAGVTQTPRYLIKTRGQQVTLSCSPISGHRSVSWYQQTPGQGLQFLFEYFSETQRNKGNFPGRFSGRQFSNSRSEMNVSTLELGDSALYLCASSSNLGAYGYTFGSGTRLTVV.

This sequence joins TRBV20-1 and TRBJ1-2, with 10 bases matching TRBD1. Germline CDR1 and CDR2: DFQATT and SNEGSKA (reference sequence). The CDR3 sequence is 15 residues long. Trimming took 2 bases from V and 4 from J; bases not matched to a gene: 7. CDR3 nucleotide sequence: TGCAGTGCTAGAAACCGGGACAGGGGTATCTATGGCTACACCTTC. It yields the protein CSARNRDRGIYGYTF.

The chain combines TRBV7-2 with TRBJ2-7; possibly TRBD2 for D (6 bases). The J call is in doubt because the DNA end fits TRBJ2-5 better. Germline CDR1 SGHTA, CDR2 FQGNSA. The CDR3 runs to 16 residues. CDR3: CASSPVTSRGKETQYF. CDR3 nucleotides: TGTGCCAGCAGCCCAGTGACAAGCCGGGGGAAAGAGACCCAGTACTTC.

The chain joins TRBV29-1 to TRBJ1-1, with D perhaps TRBD1 (6 bases). Trimming removed 3 bases at V and 8 bases at J, with 19 bases between. The germline V gene has CDR1 SQVTM and CDR2 ANQGSEA. This CDR3 comprises 14 residues. The CDR3 nucleotides are TGCAGCGTTGATGTCCAGACCGAAGGGACAGAAGCTTTCTTT. As protein: CSVDVQTEGTEAFF.

The rearrangement uses TRBV27 and TRBJ2-5; TRBD2 agrees at 13 bases. With 1 base clipped from V and 11 bases from J, the junction kept 10 bases outside the gene matches. This CDR3 region has 16 residues. CDR1 and CDR2 from the germline V gene are MNHEY and SMNVEV (reference sequence). The CDR3 sequence is CASSLLGLAGYNEQYF. CDR3 coding DNA: TGTGCCAGCAGTTTATTGGGACTAGCGGGGTACAATGAGCAGTACTTC.

The chain has TRBV3-1 and TRBJ2-1; possibly TRBD1 or TRBD2 for D (5 bases each). The V end was cut by 4 bases, the J end by 4 bases, with 14 bases between. This CDR3 has 15 amino acids. From germline, CDR1 is LGHDT and CDR2 YNNKEL (reference sequence). CDR3 loop: CASSPQRDGYNEQFF. In DNA form, the CDR3 reads TGTGCCAGCAGCCCACAACGGGACGGATACAATGAGCAGTTCTTC.

V and J are TRBV20-1 and TRBJ2-7; tentative D call: TRBD2 (5 bases). This CDR3 contains 12 residues. V was trimmed by 4 bases and J by 2 bases, leaving 9 bases between them. Germline CDR1 reads DFQATT; CDR2 reads SNEGSKA (reference sequence). The CDR3 loop is CSANDGAYEQYF. The CDR3 nucleotides read TGCAGTGCTAACGACGGGGCCTACGAGCAGTACTTC.

The V and J genes are TRBV20-1 and TRBJ2-5; 14 nucleotides align to TRBD2. Germline V gene lookup returns CDR1 DFQATT and CDR2 SNEGSKA (reference sequence). Trimming cost V 3 bases and J 5 bases; bases outside gene matches: 11. This CDR3 contains 17 residues. This chain's CDR3 is CSARGLAGEVFLETQYF. CDR3 DNA: TGCAGTGCTAGGGGACTAGCGGGGGAGGTTTTTCTTGAGACCCAGTACTTC.

The chain is built from TRBV29-1 and TRBJ1-2; possible D gene TRBD1, 6 bases. The CDR3 spans 13 residues. V lost 1 base and J 8 bases, leaving 14 bases between the germline ends. Germline lookup yields CDR1 SQVTM and CDR2 ANQGSEA. CDR3 coding DNA: TGCAGCGTTGAAGCAAGGGGGGAACTCGGCTACACCTTC. Translated: CSVEARGELGYTF.

This clonotype was seen once. The chain employs TRBV9 and TRBJ2-1; tentatively, D is TRBD1 (6 bases). The CDR3 has 17 residues. Trimming cost V 0 bases and J 7 bases, with 20 bases left between them. Per the germline V gene, CDR1 is SGDLS and CDR2 is YYNGEE. CDR3 coding DNA: TGTGCCAGCAGCGTAGAGTTGGGACACCCTAAGTGGAATGAGCAGTTCTTC. It yields the protein CASSVELGHPKWNEQFF.

This clonotype was seen a handful of times. The V gene is TRBV12-3 or TRBV12-4, the J gene TRBJ2-3; TRBD2 matches at 10 bases. The trim removed 6 bases at V and 4 bases at J, leaving 7 bases unmatched. The CDR3 is 15 residues long. CDR3 in amino acids: CASSLLAGRSDTQYF. CDR3 sequence (DNA): TGTGCCAGCAGCCTACTAGCGGGACGGTCAGATACGCAGTATTTT.

The chain combines TRBV14 with TRBJ2-1; D ambiguous. V lost 0 bases to trimming and J lost 4 bases, with 16 bases between them. The CDR3 consists of 17 residues. Per the germline V gene, CDR1 is SGHDN and CDR2 is FVKESK. The CDR3 here is CASSQEFTAAPYNEQFF. The DNA for the CDR3 is TGTGCCAGCAGCCAAGAATTTACGGCCGCACCATACAATGAGCAGTTCTTC.

The CDR3 DNA reads TGCGCCAGCAGTGGAACAGACCGGGAGCAGTACTTC. It encodes CASSGTDREQYF. J is TRBJ2-7 and V is TRBV10-1; D is ambiguous. The V gene's germline CDR1 is WNHNN and CDR2 SYGVQD (reference sequence). Between the trimmed V and J ends, which lost 4 bases and 7 bases, there was a span of 11 bases. The CDR3 totals 12 residues.

The chain couples TRBV20-1 to TRBJ2-7; possible D gene TRBD1, 5 bases. With 5 bases removed from V and 2 bases from J, the gap between germline ends came to 16 bases. Germline assignment: CDR1 DFQATT and CDR2 SNEGSKA (reference sequence). The length of the CDR3 is 14 residues. The CDR3 bases are TGCAGTGCTGTCGGCAGGGCATCAGCCTACGAGCAGTACTTC. Amino acids: CSAVGRASAYEQYF.

This rearrangement joins TRBV20-1 to TRBJ2-1, with a tentative D call TRBD2 (6 bases). The CDR3 has 12 amino acids. V was pared by 5 bases and J by 3 bases, with 8 bases between. Germline values: CDR1 DFQATT, CDR2 SNEGSKA (reference sequence). This chain's CDR3 is CSAGEDYNEQFF. CDR3 in DNA: TGCAGTGCTGGGGAGGACTACAATGAGCAGTTCTTC.

The CDR3 is CASSRGLAVNNEQFF. The DNA for the CDR3 is TGTGCCAGCAGCCGGGGACTAGCCGTTAACAATGAGCAGTTCTTC. V is TRBV3-1 and J is TRBJ2-1; the match to TRBD2 covers 9 bases. The CDR3 length is 15 residues. After removal of 4 bases from V and 5 bases from J, the junction contained 6 bases not matched to a gene. Looked up from germline, CDR1 is LGHDT and CDR2 is YNNKEL (reference sequence).

In nucleotides, the CDR3 is TGTGCCAGCAGCCAAGAGATACACGGTTTCACCAAAAACATTCAGTACTTC. Protein product: CASSQEIHGFTKNIQYF. V and J are TRBV3-1 and TRBJ2-4; D is unresolved. The CDR3 totals 17 residues. The germline V gene has CDR1 LGHDT and CDR2 YNNKEL (reference sequence). V lost 0 bases and J lost 2, with 14 bases in between.

The rearrangement joins TRBV6-1 to TRBJ1-1, with a tentative D call TRBD1 (5 bases). This CDR3 comprises 15 residues. Trimming removed 2 bases at V and 12 bases at J, with 22 bases between. Germline CDR1 MNHNS, CDR2 SASEGT. CDR3 region: CASSENLPGHSIPFF. In DNA form, the CDR3 reads TGTGCCAGCAGTGAAAATCTCCCTGGACACTCCATTCCTTTCTTT.

The genes are TRBV27 and TRBJ2-5; D may match TRBD1 or TRBD2 (7 bases each). Germline-derived CDR1 and CDR2 are MNHEY and SMNVEV (reference sequence). V shed 8 bases and J shed 0 bases, with 19 bases lying between them. CDR3 length equals 16 residues. In DNA form, the CDR3 reads TGTGCCAGCGCCCGGGGGGACAGAGAGTACCAAGAGACCCAGTACTTC. This gives the protein CASARGDREYQETQYF.

The chain carries TRBV6-5 and TRBJ2-1, with TRBD2 matching 11 bases. V gave up 6 bases and J gave up 4 bases; unmatched junction bases: 2. The length of the CDR3 is 14 residues. The germline CDR1 and CDR2 sequences are MNHEY and SVGAGI. CDR3 nucleotide sequence: TGTGCCAGCAGGATAGCGGGAGGGTACAATGAGCAGTTCTTC. Translating gives CASRIAGGYNEQFF.

Concerning this clonotype: It is likely a read error, because the conserved phenylalanine at the end of the CDR3 is missing. This chain uses TRBV7-8 with TRBJ2-7; no firm D call. V shed 6 bases and J shed 0 bases, with 9 bases lying between them. There are 13 residues in the CDR3. Germline V CDR1 and CDR2: SGHVS, FQNEAQ. CDR3 sequence reads: CASSRYSSYEQYL. The DNA of the CDR3 is TGTGCCAGCAGTCGGTACAGCTCCTACGAGCAGTACCTC.

The rearrangement links TRBV7-6 to TRBJ1-2; 7 positions agree with TRBD1. V trimming: 5 bases; J trimming: 8 bases; junction bases outside the gene matches: 14. The germline gives CDR1 SGHVS, CDR2 FNYEAQ. The CDR3 contains 15 residues. CDR3 loop: CASSIPPTGVGGYTF. The CDR3 DNA follows: TGTGCCAGCAGCATACCACCAACAGGGGTGGGAGGCTACACCTTC.

The rearrangement joins TRBV10-1 to TRBJ2-7; D is perhaps TRBD1 or TRBD2 (6 bases each). The germline CDR1 and CDR2 sequences are WNHNN and SYGVQD (reference sequence). V lost 0 bases and J lost 11, with 11 bases in between. The CDR3 runs 12 residues. CDR3 sequence: CASSESSGAEYF. For the CDR3, the DNA is TGCGCCAGCAGTGAGTCGTCGGGGGCAGAGTACTTC.